Sequencing of this T cell receptor beta chain was carried out in a study of blood T cell repertoires in COVID-19. The protocol was immunoSEQ multiplex PCR, while the TCRdb copy is restricted to in-frame clones and leaves out a portion. The data contain 250,000 or so clones, around nine tenths of them singletons. In germline, CDR1 is LGHDT, CDR2 YNNKEL (reference sequence). Trimming cost V 0 bases and J 0 bases; bases outside gene matches: 3. This CDR3 has 16 amino acids. This clonotype originated in a man aged 40-50 years with active or convalescent COVID-19. V usage is TRBV3-1 (or the pseudogene TRBV3-2) and J usage is TRBJ2-3; 7 bases map to TRBD2. Input material: peripheral blood. CDR3 sequence: CASSQDWGGSTDTQYF. Here the CDR3 DNA reads TGTGCCAGCAGCCAAGATTGGGGGGGAAGCACAGATACGCAGTATTTT.